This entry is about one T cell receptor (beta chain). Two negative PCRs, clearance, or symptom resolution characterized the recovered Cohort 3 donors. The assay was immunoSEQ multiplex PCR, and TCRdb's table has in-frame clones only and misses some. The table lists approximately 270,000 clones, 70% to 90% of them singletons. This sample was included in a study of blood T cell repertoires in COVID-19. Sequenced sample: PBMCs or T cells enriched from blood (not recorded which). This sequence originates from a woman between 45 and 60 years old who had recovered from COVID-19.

The CDR3 sequence is CASSLVGGAPPQPQHF. Here the CDR3 DNA reads TGTGCCAGCAGCCTGGTTGGGGGGGCGCCCCCTCAGCCCCAGCATTTT. V gene TRBV7-2 combines with J gene TRBJ1-5; D possibly corresponds to TRBD1 (6 bases). Germline V gene data show CDR1 as SGHTA and CDR2 as FQGNSA. This CDR3 region has 16 residues. Trimming left V 5 bases short and J 6 bases short, with 20 bases between.